This T cell receptor beta chain was retrieved from a study of identical twins. Study results and limitations: Interpretation of the results relied on cross-sectional statistical analysis and not on following the same donors. Invariant MAIT and iNKT cells may have partly biased zero-insertion analyses. Where out-of-frame alpha sequences were twin-shared, they showed excess low generation probability.

No donor was unhealthy or non-Caucasian. MiXCR was run by TCRdb on the 5' RACE reads, yielding one entry per CDR3 protein. The sample lists 500,000 or so distinct CDR3 sequences, 14% occurring once. Per germline, CDR1 KGHDR and CDR2 SFDVKD. Trimming cost V 4 bases and J 2 bases, with 10 bases left between them. The CDR3 contains 14 residues. This clonotype was counted between two and nine times. Its target is not known. This sample also belongs to another study, concerning yellow fever vaccine responses in identical twins.

This TCR came from a woman aged 18-29 years in good health. The chain has TRBV24-1 and TRBJ1-2, with D possibly matching TRBD1 (6 bases). Sequences were obtained from CD4+ T cells sorted from blood. The CDR3 bases are TGTGCCACCAGTGAACGGGACAAAAACTATGGCTACACCTTC. Translated: CATSERDKNYGYTF.